A selection of T cell receptor beta chains follows, all from one sample in a study of chemoradiotherapy in HPV16-positive cancers. The repertoire was sequenced with immunoSEQ multiplex PCR; TCRdb's copy has only in-frame clones and lacks some. The sample lists around 33,000 clones, about nine tenths occurring once. The sample was blood, taken from a patient who underwent chemoradiotherapy. These receptors came from a human donor with HPV-associated anogenital cancer. Both conserved end residues are part of each CDR3. The order of the fields is J gene, clone size, D gene, V gene, CDR3 protein, CDR3 DNA. A D gene is named only where the DNA matches it firmly. The size entry is marked missing in some rows and otherwise reads once, few, many or a size class.

J gene: TRBJ2-5
clone size: .
D gene: TRBD2
V gene: TRBV10-3
CDR3 protein: CAISDLAGRAETQYF
CDR3 DNA: TGTGCCATCAGTGACCTAGCGGGAAGGGCGGAGACCCAGTACTTC

J gene: TRBJ2-3
clone size: .
D gene: TRBD2
V gene: TRBV7-2
CDR3 protein: CASSSQAGGPTDTQYF
CDR3 DNA: TGTGCCAGCAGCTCGCAAGCGGGAGGGCCGACAGATACGCAGTATTTT

J gene: TRBJ2-2
clone size: .
D gene: TRBD2
V gene: TRBV11-3
CDR3 protein: CASTREGNTGELFF
CDR3 DNA: TGTGCCAGCACCCGGGAGGGGAACACCGGGGAGCTGTTTTTT

J gene: TRBJ2-1
clone size: .
D gene: TRBD2
V gene: TRBV9
CDR3 protein: CASSLTGGAYNEQFF
CDR3 DNA: TGTGCCAGCAGCCTCACCGGGGGGGCCTACAATGAACAGTTCTTC

J gene: TRBJ2-7
clone size: once
D gene: .
V gene: TRBV7-2
CDR3 protein: CASSFLAGRFDNEQYF
CDR3 DNA: TGTGCCAGCAGCTTTCTGGCAGGGAGGTTCGACAACGAGCAGTACTTC

J gene: TRBJ2-1
clone size: .
D gene: TRBD2
V gene: TRBV11-2
CDR3 protein: CASSPSLAGTYNEQFF
CDR3 DNA: TGTGCCAGCAGCCCAAGTCTAGCGGGAACATACAATGAGCAGTTCTTC

J gene: TRBJ1-4
clone size: .
D gene: TRBD1
V gene: TRBV2
CDR3 protein: CASRDRVGSEKLFF
CDR3 DNA: TGTGCCAGCAGGGACAGGGTCGGAAGTGAAAAACTGTTTTTT

J gene: TRBJ1-2
clone size: .
D gene: TRBD1
V gene: TRBV28
CDR3 protein: CASRLKTGWEGYTF
CDR3 DNA: TGTGCCAGCAGGCTGAAGACAGGGTGGGAGGGCTACACCTTC

J gene: TRBJ2-5
clone size: .
D gene: .
V gene: TRBV7-6
CDR3 protein: CASSVANQETQYF
CDR3 DNA: TGTGCCAGCAGCGTAGCCAACCAAGAGACCCAGTACTTC

J gene: TRBJ2-7
clone size: .
D gene: .
V gene: TRBV6-5
CDR3 protein: CASSSDRGLAVREQYF
CDR3 DNA: TGTGCCAGCAGTTCAGACAGGGGACTAGCTGTTCGGGAGCAGTACTTC

J gene: TRBJ1-6
clone size: .
D gene: TRBD1
V gene: TRBV9
CDR3 protein: CASSVSGGNSPLHF
CDR3 DNA: TGTGCCAGCAGCGTATCAGGGGGTAATTCACCCCTCCACTTT

J gene: TRBJ2-7
clone size: .
D gene: .
V gene: TRBV5-5
CDR3 protein: CASSPILRGPEQYF
CDR3 DNA: TGTGCCAGCAGCCCGATACTAAGAGGTCCCGAGCAGTACTTC

J gene: TRBJ2-7
clone size: .
D gene: .
V gene: TRBV2
CDR3 protein: CASSEANTFVYEQYF
CDR3 DNA: TGTGCCAGCAGTGAAGCAAATACATTCGTCTACGAGCAGTACTTC

J gene: TRBJ2-1
clone size: once
D gene: .
V gene: TRBV28
CDR3 protein: CASSFLREIQFF
CDR3 DNA: TGTGCCAGCAGTTTCCTCCGGGAGATTCAGTTCTTC

J gene: TRBJ2-3
clone size: .
D gene: .
V gene: TRBV6-4
CDR3 protein: CASSLTPTSTDTQYF
CDR3 DNA: TGTGCCAGCAGCCTCACTCCGACTAGCACAGATACGCAGTATTTT

J gene: TRBJ2-5
clone size: .
D gene: .
V gene: TRBV20-1
CDR3 protein: CSASPPPQYF
CDR3 DNA: TGCAGTGCTAGCCCCCCTCCCCAGTACTTC

J gene: TRBJ1-1
clone size: once
D gene: .
V gene: TRBV5-6
CDR3 protein: CASSLGVWRGPNTEAFF
CDR3 DNA: TGTGCCAGCAGCTTGGGGGTTTGGCGGGGCCCGAACACTGAAGCTTTCTTT

J gene: TRBJ1-1
clone size: once
D gene: TRBD1
V gene: TRBV5-5
CDR3 protein: CASSPSSRDRGRENTEAFF
CDR3 DNA: TGTGCCAGCAGCCCTTCAAGCCGGGACAGGGGGCGGGAGAACACTGAAGCTTTCTTT

J gene: TRBJ1-4
clone size: .
D gene: .
V gene: TRBV6-6
CDR3 protein: CASLSGRSNEKLFF
CDR3 DNA: TGTGCCAGTCTGAGCGGGAGATCTAATGAAAAACTGTTTTTT

J gene: TRBJ1-5
clone size: .
D gene: .
V gene: TRBV30
CDR3 protein: CAWSVSQNQPQHF
CDR3 DNA: TGTGCCTGGAGTGTCAGTCAGAATCAGCCCCAGCATTTT

J gene: TRBJ1-5
clone size: .
D gene: .
V gene: TRBV5-4
CDR3 protein: CASSLDIDQPQHF
CDR3 DNA: TGTGCCAGCAGCTTGGACATCGATCAGCCCCAGCATTTT

J gene: TRBJ2-2
clone size: .
D gene: TRBD2
V gene: TRBV7-2
CDR3 protein: CASSLWGGTGELFF
CDR3 DNA: TGTGCCAGCAGCTTATGGGGGGGCACCGGGGAGCTGTTTTTT

J gene: TRBJ2-7
clone size: .
D gene: TRBD1
V gene: TRBV30
CDR3 protein: CAWSWGGGQGGYEQYF
CDR3 DNA: TGTGCCTGGAGTTGGGGTGGGGGACAGGGTGGATACGAGCAGTACTTC

J gene: TRBJ1-2
clone size: .
D gene: .
V gene: TRBV28
CDR3 protein: CASSAGGWRDNYGYTF
CDR3 DNA: TGTGCCAGCAGTGCCGGGGGATGGAGGGATAACTATGGCTACACCTTC

J gene: TRBJ2-1
clone size: .
D gene: .
V gene: TRBV10-1
CDR3 protein: CASSEGRTLFNEQFF
CDR3 DNA: TGCGCCAGCAGTGAGGGCCGTACTCTATTCAATGAGCAGTTCTTC

J gene: TRBJ2-3
clone size: few
D gene: TRBD1
V gene: TRBV5-6
CDR3 protein: CASSLAGGADTQYF
CDR3 DNA: TGTGCCAGCAGCTTGGCAGGGGGCGCAGATACGCAGTATTTT

J gene: TRBJ1-1
clone size: .
D gene: .
V gene: TRBV5-1
CDR3 protein: CASSLDRPNTEAFF
CDR3 DNA: TGCGCCAGCAGCTTGGACCGCCCGAACACTGAAGCTTTCTTT

J gene: TRBJ2-5
clone size: .
D gene: TRBD1
V gene: TRBV6-5
CDR3 protein: CASSYSFTGGGETQYF
CDR3 DNA: TGTGCCAGCAGTTACTCGTTTACAGGGGGTGGGGAGACCCAGTACTTC

J gene: TRBJ1-5
clone size: .
D gene: .
V gene: TRBV5-1
CDR3 protein: CASSWAPGGDQPQHF
CDR3 DNA: TGCGCCAGCAGCTGGGCCCCGGGGGGCGATCAGCCCCAGCATTTT

J gene: TRBJ1-6
clone size: .
D gene: .
V gene: TRBV6-5
CDR3 protein: CASKGAGNSPLHF
CDR3 DNA: TGTGCCAGCAAGGGCGCCGGTAATTCACCCCTCCACTTT

J gene: TRBJ1-6
clone size: .
D gene: .
V gene: TRBV18
CDR3 protein: CASSPKYRARDSPLHF
CDR3 DNA: TGTGCCAGCTCACCCAAATACAGGGCTAGGGATTCACCCCTCCACTTT

J gene: TRBJ2-4
clone size: .
D gene: .
V gene: TRBV5-1
CDR3 protein: CASSLETGIAKNIQYF
CDR3 DNA: TGCGCCAGCAGCTTGGAGACGGGGATCGCCAAAAACATTCAGTACTTC

J gene: TRBJ2-7
clone size: .
D gene: .
V gene: TRBV5-4
CDR3 protein: CASTHNRDVGNEQYF
CDR3 DNA: TGTGCCAGCACCCATAACAGGGACGTCGGGAACGAGCAGTACTTC

J gene: TRBJ2-2
clone size: .
D gene: .
V gene: TRBV11-3
CDR3 protein: CASSKQANTGELFF
CDR3 DNA: TGTGCCAGCAGCAAACAGGCGAACACCGGGGAGCTGTTTTTT

J gene: TRBJ2-5
clone size: .
D gene: .
V gene: TRBV5-1
CDR3 protein: CASSSTGTGETQYF
CDR3 DNA: TGCGCCAGCAGCTCCACCGGGACTGGAGAGACCCAGTACTTC

J gene: TRBJ1-2
clone size: .
D gene: .
V gene: TRBV6-5
CDR3 protein: CASRLGTQGLYGYTF
CDR3 DNA: TGTGCCAGCAGACTCGGGACACAGGGTTTATATGGCTACACCTTC

J gene: TRBJ1-4
clone size: .
D gene: .
V gene: TRBV18
CDR3 protein: CASSPSESNEKLFF
CDR3 DNA: TGTGCCAGCTCACCATCCGAGAGTAATGAAAAACTGTTTTTT

J gene: TRBJ1-1
clone size: .
D gene: .
V gene: TRBV18
CDR3 protein: CASSPYGSREAFF
CDR3 DNA: TGTGCCAGCTCACCATACGGGAGCCGTGAAGCTTTCTTT

J gene: TRBJ1-3
clone size: .
D gene: TRBD1
V gene: TRBV7-2
CDR3 protein: CASSPNDRVGNTIYF
CDR3 DNA: TGTGCCAGCAGCCCGAACGACAGGGTCGGAAACACCATATATTTT

J gene: TRBJ1-3
clone size: .
D gene: TRBD1
V gene: TRBV19
CDR3 protein: CASSVTGQGTSNSGNTIYF
CDR3 DNA: TGTGCCAGTAGCGTTACTGGACAGGGAACCTCGAACTCTGGAAACACCATATATTTT

J gene: TRBJ1-1
clone size: .
D gene: .
V gene: TRBV6-5
CDR3 protein: CASSLGQFTEAFF
CDR3 DNA: TGTGCCAGCAGTTTGGGTCAGTTTACTGAAGCTTTCTTT

J gene: TRBJ1-5
clone size: .
D gene: TRBD1
V gene: TRBV5-4
CDR3 protein: CASSSEGQGGNQPQHF
CDR3 DNA: TGTGCCAGCAGCTCCGAGGGACAGGGGGGAAATCAGCCCCAGCATTTT

J gene: TRBJ1-5
clone size: .
D gene: TRBD1
V gene: TRBV11-2
CDR3 protein: CASSHPAGTGGHQPQHF
CDR3 DNA: TGTGCCAGCAGCCATCCGGCCGGGACAGGGGGCCATCAGCCCCAGCATTTT

J gene: TRBJ2-7
clone size: .
D gene: TRBD1
V gene: TRBV5-1
CDR3 protein: CASSFRDRGFEQYF
CDR3 DNA: TGCGCCAGCAGCTTCCGGGACAGGGGGTTTGAGCAGTACTTC

J gene: TRBJ1-1
clone size: .
D gene: .
V gene: TRBV5-1
CDR3 protein: CASSLGTETEAFF
CDR3 DNA: TGCGCCAGCAGCTTGGGGACGGAAACTGAAGCTTTCTTT

J gene: TRBJ2-1
clone size: .
D gene: TRBD2
V gene: TRBV12-5
CDR3 protein: CASGRGAGGHHEQFF
CDR3 DNA: TGTGCTAGTGGTCGGGGCGCGGGAGGGCACCATGAGCAGTTCTTC

J gene: TRBJ2-1
clone size: .
D gene: TRBD2
V gene: TRBV5-4
CDR3 protein: CASSRRLAGPYNEQFF
CDR3 DNA: TGTGCCAGCAGCCGACGACTAGCGGGACCCTACAATGAGCAGTTCTTC

J gene: TRBJ2-5
clone size: .
D gene: TRBD2
V gene: TRBV10-3
CDR3 protein: CAISEGVRPSGRGETQYF
CDR3 DNA: TGTGCCATCAGTGAGGGGGTGCGGCCTAGCGGGAGAGGTGAGACCCAGTACTTC